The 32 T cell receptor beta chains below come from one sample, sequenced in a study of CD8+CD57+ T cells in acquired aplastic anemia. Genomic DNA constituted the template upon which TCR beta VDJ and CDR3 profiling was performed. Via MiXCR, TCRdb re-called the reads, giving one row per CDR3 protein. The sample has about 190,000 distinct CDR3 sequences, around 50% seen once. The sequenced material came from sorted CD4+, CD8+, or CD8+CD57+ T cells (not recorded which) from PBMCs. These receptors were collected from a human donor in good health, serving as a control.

Here the CDR3 reads CASRRQGRDIQYF. The CDR3 DNA follows: TGTGCCAGCAGAAGGCAGGGGAGGGACATTCAGTACTTC. The V and J genes are TRBV7-2 and TRBJ2-4; D is perhaps TRBD2 (7 bases). This CDR3 spans 13 amino acids. CDR1 is SGHTA and CDR2 is FQGNSA in the germline V gene. Trimming removed 6 bases at V and 8 bases at J, with 14 bases between. Looking up the rest from reference TRBV7-2 and TRBJ2-4 gives the full variable domain: GAGVSQSPSNKVTEKGKDVELRCDPISGHTALYWYRQSLGQGLEFLIYFQGNSAPDKSGLPSDRFSAERTGGSVSTLTIQRTQQEDSAVYLCASRRQGRDIQYFGAGTRLSVL.

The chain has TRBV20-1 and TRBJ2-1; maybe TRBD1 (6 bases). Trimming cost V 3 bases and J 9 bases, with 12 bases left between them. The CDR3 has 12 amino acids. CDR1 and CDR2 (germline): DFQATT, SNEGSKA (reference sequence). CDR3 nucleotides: TGCAGTGCTAGCAGGGGCAGCGGTGAGCAGTTCTTC. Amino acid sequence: CSASRGSGEQFF.

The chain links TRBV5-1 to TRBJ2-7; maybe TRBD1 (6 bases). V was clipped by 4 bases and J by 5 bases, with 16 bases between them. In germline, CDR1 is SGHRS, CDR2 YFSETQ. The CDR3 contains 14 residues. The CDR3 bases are TGCGCCAGCAGCCCACTAACAGGGTTGCACGAGCAGTACTTC. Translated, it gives CASSPLTGLHEQYF.

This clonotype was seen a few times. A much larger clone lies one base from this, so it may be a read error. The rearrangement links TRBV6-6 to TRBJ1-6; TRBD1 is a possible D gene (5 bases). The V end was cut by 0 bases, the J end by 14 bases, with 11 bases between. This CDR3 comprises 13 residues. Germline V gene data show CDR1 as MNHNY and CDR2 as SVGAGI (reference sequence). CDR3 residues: CASSYSGGGSLHF. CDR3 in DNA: TGTGCCAGCAGTTACTCGGGTGGGGGTTCCCTCCACTTT.

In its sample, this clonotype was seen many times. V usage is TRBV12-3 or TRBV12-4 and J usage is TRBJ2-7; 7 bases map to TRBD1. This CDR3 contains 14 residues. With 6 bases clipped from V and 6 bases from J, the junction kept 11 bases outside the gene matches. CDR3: CASSRDRVKGEQYF. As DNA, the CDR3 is TGTGCCAGCAGCCGAGACAGGGTTAAGGGCGAGCAGTACTTC.

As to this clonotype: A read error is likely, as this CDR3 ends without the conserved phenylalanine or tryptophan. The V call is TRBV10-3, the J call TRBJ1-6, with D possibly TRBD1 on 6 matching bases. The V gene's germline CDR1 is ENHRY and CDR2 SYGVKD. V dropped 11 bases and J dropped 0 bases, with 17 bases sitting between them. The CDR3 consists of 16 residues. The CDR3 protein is CAVSEQGSSYNSPLHV. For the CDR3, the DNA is TGTGCCGTCTCCGAACAGGGAAGCTCCTATAATTCACCCCTCCACGTT.

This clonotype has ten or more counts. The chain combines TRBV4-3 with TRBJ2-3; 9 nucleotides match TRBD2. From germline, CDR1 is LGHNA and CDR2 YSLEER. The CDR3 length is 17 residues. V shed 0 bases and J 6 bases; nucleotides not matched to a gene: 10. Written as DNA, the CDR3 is TGCGCCAGCAGCCAAGAAGGACGGCGGGGGGGCCCGGATACGCAGTATTTT. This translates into CASSQEGRRGGPDTQYF.

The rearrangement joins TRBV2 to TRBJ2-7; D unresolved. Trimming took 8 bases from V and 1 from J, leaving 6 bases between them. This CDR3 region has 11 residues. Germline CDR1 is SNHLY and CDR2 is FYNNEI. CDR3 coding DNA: TGTGCCAGCGGGGAATCCTACGAGCAGTACTTC. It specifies CASGESYEQYF.

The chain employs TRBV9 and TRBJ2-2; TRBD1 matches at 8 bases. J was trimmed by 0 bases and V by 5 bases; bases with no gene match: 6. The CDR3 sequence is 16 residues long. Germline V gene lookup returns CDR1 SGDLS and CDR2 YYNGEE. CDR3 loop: CASRPRDRPNTGELFF. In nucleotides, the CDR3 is TGTGCCAGCAGACCTCGGGACAGGCCGAACACCGGGGAGCTGTTTTTT. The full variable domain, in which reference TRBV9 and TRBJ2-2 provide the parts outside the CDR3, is DSGVTQTPKHLITATGQRVTLRCSPRSGDLSVYWYQQSLDQGLQFLIQYYNGEERAKGNILERFSAQQFPDLHSELNLSSLELGDSALYFCASRPRDRPNTGELFFGEGSRLTVL.

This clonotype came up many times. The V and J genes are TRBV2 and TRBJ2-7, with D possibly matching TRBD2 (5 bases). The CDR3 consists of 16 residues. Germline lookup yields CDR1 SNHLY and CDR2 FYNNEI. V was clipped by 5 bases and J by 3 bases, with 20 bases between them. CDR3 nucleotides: TGTGCCAGCAGTTTCCTCCCCAGCGGTGGCCTCTACGAGCAGTACTTC. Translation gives CASSFLPSGGLYEQYF.

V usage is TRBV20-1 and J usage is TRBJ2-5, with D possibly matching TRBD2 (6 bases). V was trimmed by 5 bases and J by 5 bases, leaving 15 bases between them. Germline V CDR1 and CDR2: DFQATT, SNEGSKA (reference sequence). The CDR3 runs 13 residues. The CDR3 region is CSARKPGGETQYF. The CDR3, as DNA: TGCAGTGCTCGCAAGCCTGGGGGGGAGACCCAGTACTTC.

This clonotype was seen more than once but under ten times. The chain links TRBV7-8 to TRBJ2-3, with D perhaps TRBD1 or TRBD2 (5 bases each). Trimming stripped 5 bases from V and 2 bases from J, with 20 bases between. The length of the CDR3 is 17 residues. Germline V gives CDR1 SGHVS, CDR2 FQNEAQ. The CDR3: CASSRTPGPSYTDTQYF. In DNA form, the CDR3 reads TGTGCCAGCAGCAGAACCCCGGGGCCCTCCTACACAGATACGCAGTATTTT.

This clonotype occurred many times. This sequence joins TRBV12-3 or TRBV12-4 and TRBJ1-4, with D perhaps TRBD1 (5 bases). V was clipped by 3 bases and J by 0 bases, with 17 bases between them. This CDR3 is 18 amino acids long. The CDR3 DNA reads TGTGCCAGCAGTTTGTTTGGGGGTGTGGGGGCAACTAATGAAAAACTGTTTTTT. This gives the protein CASSLFGGVGATNEKLFF.

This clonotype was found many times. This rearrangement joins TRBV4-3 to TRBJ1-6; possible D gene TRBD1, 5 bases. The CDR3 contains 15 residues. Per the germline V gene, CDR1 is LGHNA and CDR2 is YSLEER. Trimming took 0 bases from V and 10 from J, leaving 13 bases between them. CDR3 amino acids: CASSQDPGGRSPLHF. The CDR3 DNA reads TGCGCCAGCAGCCAAGATCCCGGGGGTCGCTCACCCCTCCACTTT.

The CDR3 region has the DNA TGTGCCACCAGCAGAGCGGGGTCGGGCGGCTCTGGGGCCAACGTCCTGACTTTC. This translates into CATSRAGSGGSGANVLTF. The genes are TRBV15 and TRBJ2-6; tentative D call: TRBD2 (5 bases). The CDR3 is made up of 18 amino acids. Germline V gives CDR1 LNHNV, CDR2 YYDKDF (reference sequence). Trimming removed 1 base at V and 0 bases at J, with 13 bases between.

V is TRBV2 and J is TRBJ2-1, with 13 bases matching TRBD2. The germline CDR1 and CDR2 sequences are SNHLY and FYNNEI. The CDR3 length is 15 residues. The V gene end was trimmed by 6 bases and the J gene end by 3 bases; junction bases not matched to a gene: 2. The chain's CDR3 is CASRGTSGVYNEQFF. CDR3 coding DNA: TGTGCCAGCAGAGGGACTAGCGGGGTCTACAATGAGCAGTTCTTC.

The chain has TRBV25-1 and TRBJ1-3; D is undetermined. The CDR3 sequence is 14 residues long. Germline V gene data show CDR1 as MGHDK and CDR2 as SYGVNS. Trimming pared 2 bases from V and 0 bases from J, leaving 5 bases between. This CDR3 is CASSEERSGNTIYF. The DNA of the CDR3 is TGTGCCAGCAGTGAAGAACGCTCTGGAAACACCATATATTTT.

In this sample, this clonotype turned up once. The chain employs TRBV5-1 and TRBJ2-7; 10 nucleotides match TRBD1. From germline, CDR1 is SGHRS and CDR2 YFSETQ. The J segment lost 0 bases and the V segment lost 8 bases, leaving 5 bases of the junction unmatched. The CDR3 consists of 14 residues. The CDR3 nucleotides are TGCGCCAGTTGCGGGACAGGGGTCTCCTACGAGCAGTACTTC. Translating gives CASCGTGVSYEQYF.

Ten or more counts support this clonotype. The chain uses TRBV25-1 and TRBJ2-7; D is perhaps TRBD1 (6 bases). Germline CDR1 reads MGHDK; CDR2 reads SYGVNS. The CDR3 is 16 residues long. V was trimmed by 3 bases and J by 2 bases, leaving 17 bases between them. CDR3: CASSDKDRFLPYEQYF. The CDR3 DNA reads TGTGCCAGCAGTGACAAAGACAGGTTCCTTCCCTACGAGCAGTACTTC.

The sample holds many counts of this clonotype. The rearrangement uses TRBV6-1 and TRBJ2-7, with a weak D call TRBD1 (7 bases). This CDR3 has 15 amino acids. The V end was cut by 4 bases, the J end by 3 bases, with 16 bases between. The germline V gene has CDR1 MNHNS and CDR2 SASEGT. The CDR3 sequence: CASSVEGAGYYEQYF. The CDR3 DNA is TGTGCCAGCAGTGTGGAGGGGGCAGGGTACTACGAGCAGTACTTC.

The CDR3 nucleotides are TGTGCCAGCAGCGTAGCGGGGGTCACCTACAATGAGCAGTACTTC. Its translation: CASSVAGVTYNEQYF. The V call is TRBV9, the J call TRBJ2-5; TRBD2 is a possible D gene (6 bases). V lost 0 bases and J lost 11, with 20 bases in between. Germline V gene lookup returns CDR1 SGDLS and CDR2 YYNGEE. The CDR3 runs to 15 residues.

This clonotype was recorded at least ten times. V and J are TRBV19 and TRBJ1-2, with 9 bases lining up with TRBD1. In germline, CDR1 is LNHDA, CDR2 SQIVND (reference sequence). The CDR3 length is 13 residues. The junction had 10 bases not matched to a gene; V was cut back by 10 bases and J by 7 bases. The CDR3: CATRTGVAGGYTF. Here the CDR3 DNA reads TGTGCCACCAGGACAGGGGTCGCGGGTGGCTACACCTTC.

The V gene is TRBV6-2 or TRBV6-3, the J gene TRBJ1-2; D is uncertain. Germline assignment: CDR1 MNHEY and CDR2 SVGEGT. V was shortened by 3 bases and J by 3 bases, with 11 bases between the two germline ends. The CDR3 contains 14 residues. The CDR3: CASSYSLVYYGYTF. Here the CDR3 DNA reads TGTGCCAGCAGTTATTCTTTGGTCTACTATGGCTACACCTTC.

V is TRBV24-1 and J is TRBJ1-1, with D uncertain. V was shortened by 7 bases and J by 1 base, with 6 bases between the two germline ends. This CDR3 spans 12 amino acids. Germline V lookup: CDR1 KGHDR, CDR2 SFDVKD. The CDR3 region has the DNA TGTGCCACCAGCTCGAGGAACACTGAAGCTTTCTTT. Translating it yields CATSSRNTEAFF.

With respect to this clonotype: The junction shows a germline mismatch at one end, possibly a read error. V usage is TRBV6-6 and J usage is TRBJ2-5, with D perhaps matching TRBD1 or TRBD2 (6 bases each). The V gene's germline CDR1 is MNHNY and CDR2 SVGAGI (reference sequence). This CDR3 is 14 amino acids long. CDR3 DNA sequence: TGTGCCAGCAGTTACGGGGGGCAGGCCGAGACCCATTACTTC. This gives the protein CASSYGGQAETHYF.

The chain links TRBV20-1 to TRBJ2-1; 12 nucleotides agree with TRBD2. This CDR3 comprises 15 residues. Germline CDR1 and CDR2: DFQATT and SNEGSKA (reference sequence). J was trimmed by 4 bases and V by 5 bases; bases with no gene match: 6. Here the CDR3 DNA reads TGCAGTGCTTCGACTAGCGGGAGTGCTTACAATGAGCAGTTCTTC. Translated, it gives CSASTSGSAYNEQFF.

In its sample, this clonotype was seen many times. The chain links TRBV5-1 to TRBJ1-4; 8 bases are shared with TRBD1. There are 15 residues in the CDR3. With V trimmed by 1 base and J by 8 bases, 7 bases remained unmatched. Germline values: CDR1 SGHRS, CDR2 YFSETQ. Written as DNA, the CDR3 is TGCGCCAGCAGCTTGACGCAGGGGGCAAAAGAAAAACTGTTTTTT. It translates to CASSLTQGAKEKLFF.

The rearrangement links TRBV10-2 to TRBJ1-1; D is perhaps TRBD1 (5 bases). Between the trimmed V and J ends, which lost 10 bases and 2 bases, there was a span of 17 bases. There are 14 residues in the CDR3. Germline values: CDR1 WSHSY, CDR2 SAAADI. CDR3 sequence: CATTGTIFNTEAFF. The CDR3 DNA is TGCGCCACTACGGGGACGATCTTTAACACTGAAGCTTTCTTT.

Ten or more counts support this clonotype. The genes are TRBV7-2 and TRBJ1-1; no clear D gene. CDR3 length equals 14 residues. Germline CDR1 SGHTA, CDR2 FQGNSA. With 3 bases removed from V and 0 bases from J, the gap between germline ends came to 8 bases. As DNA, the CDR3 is TGTGCCAGCAGCTTCGTTGAAGTGAACACTGAAGCTTTCTTT. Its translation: CASSFVEVNTEAFF.

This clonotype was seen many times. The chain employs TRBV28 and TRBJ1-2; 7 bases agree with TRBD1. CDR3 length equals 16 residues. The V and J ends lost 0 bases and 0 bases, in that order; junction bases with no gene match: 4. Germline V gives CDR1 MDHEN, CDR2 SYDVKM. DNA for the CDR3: TGTGCCAGCAGTTTATGGGAGGGGGCGCCTAACTATGGCTACACCTTC. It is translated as CASSLWEGAPNYGYTF.

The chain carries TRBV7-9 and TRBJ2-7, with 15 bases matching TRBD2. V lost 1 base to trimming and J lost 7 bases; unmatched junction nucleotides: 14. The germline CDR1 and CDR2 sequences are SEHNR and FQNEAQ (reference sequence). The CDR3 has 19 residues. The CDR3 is CASSLVGRTGLAGGGEQYV. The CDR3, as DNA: TGTGCCAGCAGCTTAGTGGGACGGACGGGACTAGCGGGAGGAGGGGAGCAGTACGTC.

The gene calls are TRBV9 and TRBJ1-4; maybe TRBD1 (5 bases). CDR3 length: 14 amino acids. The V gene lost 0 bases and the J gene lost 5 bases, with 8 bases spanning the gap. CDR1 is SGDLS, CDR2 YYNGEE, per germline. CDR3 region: CASSVGGGNEKLFF. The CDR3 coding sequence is TGTGCCAGCAGCGTAGGGGGGGGAAATGAAAAACTGTTTTTT.